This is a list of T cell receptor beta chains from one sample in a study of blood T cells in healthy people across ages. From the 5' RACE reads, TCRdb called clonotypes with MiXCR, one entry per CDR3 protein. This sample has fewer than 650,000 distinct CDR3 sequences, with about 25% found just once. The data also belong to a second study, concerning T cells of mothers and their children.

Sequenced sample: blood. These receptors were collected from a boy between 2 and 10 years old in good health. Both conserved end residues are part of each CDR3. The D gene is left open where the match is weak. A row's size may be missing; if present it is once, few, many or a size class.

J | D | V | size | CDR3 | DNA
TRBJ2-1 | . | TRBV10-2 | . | CASWRGLSSYNEQFF | TGCGCCAGCTGGCGGGGTCTTAGCTCCTACAATGAGCAGTTCTTC
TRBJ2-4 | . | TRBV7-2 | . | CASSLGAQNIQYF | TGTGCCAGCAGCTTGGGCGCTCAAAACATTCAGTACTTC
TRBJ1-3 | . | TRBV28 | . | CASSPTGWSGGNTIYF | TGTGCCAGCAGTCCTACAGGGTGGTCGGGTGGAAACACCATATATTTT
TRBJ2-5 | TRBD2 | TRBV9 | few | CASSSGTSGTETQYF | TGTGCCAGCAGCTCAGGGACTAGCGGGACGGAGACCCAGTACTTC
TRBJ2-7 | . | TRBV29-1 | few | CSVEMDYEQYF | TGCAGCGTTGAGATGGACTACGAGCAGTACTTC
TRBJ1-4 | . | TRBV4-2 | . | CASSQSASRVSEKLFF | TGTGCCAGCAGCCAATCGGCCTCCAGGGTTTCAGAAAAACTGTTTTTT
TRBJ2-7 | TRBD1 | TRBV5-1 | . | CASSTNPGQSYEQYF | TGCGCCAGCAGCACCAATCCGGGACAGTCCTACGAGCAGTACTTC
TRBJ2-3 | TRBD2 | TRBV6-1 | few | CASSPFQTSGSPHDTQYF | TGTGCCAGCAGCCCCTTTCAGACTAGCGGGAGCCCACACGATACGCAGTATTTT
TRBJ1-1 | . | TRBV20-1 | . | CSAYGPGRGSTEAFF | TGCAGTGCCTACGGGCCCGGACGAGGGAGCACTGAAGCTTTCTTT
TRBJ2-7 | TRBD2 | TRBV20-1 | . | CSATGTSGSYEQYF | TGCAGTGCTACAGGGACTAGCGGTTCCTACGAGCAGTACTTC
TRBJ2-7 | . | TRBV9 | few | CASSPRPGQVYEQYF | TGTGCCAGCAGCCCAAGGCCGGGACAAGTCTACGAGCAGTACTTC
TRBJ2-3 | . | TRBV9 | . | CASSVGWGSTDTQYF | TGTGCCAGCAGCGTAGGGTGGGGGAGCACAGATACGCAGTATTTT
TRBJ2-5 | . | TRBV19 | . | CASSIYLKETQYF | TGTGCCAGTAGTATTTACCTGAAGGAGACCCAGTACTTC
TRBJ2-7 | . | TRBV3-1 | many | CASSRQTYEQYF | TGTGCCAGCAGTAGGCAGACCTACGAGCAGTACTTC
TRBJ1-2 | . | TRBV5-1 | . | CASSLERQHYGYTF | TGCGCCAGCAGCCTGGAACGACAGCACTATGGCTACACCTTC
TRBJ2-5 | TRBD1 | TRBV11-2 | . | CASSLGTGGRETQYF | TGTGCCAGCAGCTTAGGGACAGGGGGGAGAGAGACCCAGTACTTC
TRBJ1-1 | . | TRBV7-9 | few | CASRRAEQVRTFTEAFF | TGTGCCAGCAGAAGGGCGGAACAGGTACGGACGTTCACTGAAGCTTTCTTT
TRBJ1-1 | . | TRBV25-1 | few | CASSVGAPNTEAFF | TGTGCCAGCAGTGTAGGGGCCCCGAACACTGAAGCTTTCTTT
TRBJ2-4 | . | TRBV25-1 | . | CASSQVGTKNIQYF | TGTGCCAGCAGTCAGGTTGGGACCAAAAACATTCAGTACTTC
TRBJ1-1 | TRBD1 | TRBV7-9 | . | CASSPPTGGAFF | TGTGCCAGCAGCCCTCCGACAGGGGGGGCTTTCTTT
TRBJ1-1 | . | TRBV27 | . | CASNEQGGGTEAFF | TGTGCCAGCAACGAACAGGGAGGAGGCACTGAAGCTTTCTTT
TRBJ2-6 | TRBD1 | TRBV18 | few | CASSPPIGTASSGANVLTF | TGTGCCAGCTCACCCCCAATAGGGACAGCAAGCTCTGGGGCCAACGTCCTGACTTTC
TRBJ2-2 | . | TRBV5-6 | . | CASSLGGRELFF | TGTGCCAGCAGCCTCGGGGGCCGGGAGCTGTTTTTT
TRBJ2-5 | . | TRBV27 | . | CAGSSLGGTQYF | TGTGCCGGCAGTTCCCTCGGCGGGACCCAGTACTTC
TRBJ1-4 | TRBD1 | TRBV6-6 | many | CASLGGAGEKLFF | TGTGCCAGCCTAGGGGGCGCCGGTGAAAAACTGTTTTTT
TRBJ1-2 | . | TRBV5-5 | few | CASSLDTGRHGYTF | TGTGCCAGCAGCCTAGACACGGGGCGTCATGGCTACACCTTC
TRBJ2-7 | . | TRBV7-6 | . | CASSLAGTGYEQYF | TGTGCCAGCAGCTTGGCCGGGACCGGCTACGAGCAGTACTTC
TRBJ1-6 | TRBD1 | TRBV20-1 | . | CSAPLGTGNSPLHF | TGCAGTGCTCCCTTGGGGACAGGGAATTCACCCCTCCACTTT
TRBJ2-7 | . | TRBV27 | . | CASSYALTGNYEQYF | TGTGCCAGCAGTTACGCGCTTACAGGGAACTACGAGCAGTACTTC
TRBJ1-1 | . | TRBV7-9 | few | CASSPTRGRLEHQNTEAFF | TGTGCCAGCAGCCCTACCCGAGGGAGGCTTGAACATCAGAACACTGAAGCTTTCTTT
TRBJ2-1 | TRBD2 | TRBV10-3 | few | CAIRGLAGSSEQFF | TGTGCCATCAGGGGACTAGCGGGGTCCAGTGAGCAGTTCTTC
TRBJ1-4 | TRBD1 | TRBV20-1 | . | CSARLGTGGEKLFF | TGCAGCGCTAGGCTGGGGACAGGAGGTGAAAAACTGTTTTTT
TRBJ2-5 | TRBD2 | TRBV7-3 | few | CASSLSLAGNLRQETQYF | TGTGCCAGCAGCTTAAGCCTAGCGGGGAACCTGCGGCAAGAGACCCAGTACTTC
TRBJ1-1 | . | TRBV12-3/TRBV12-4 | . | CASSYEGGVGEAFF | TGTGCCAGCAGTTACGAGGGTGGGGTTGGTGAAGCTTTCTTT
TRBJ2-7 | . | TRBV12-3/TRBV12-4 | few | CASSFQSTYEQYF | TGTGCCAGCAGTTTCCAGTCGACCTACGAGCAGTACTTC
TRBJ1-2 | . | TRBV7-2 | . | CASRSGADSNYGYTF | TGTGCCAGCAGGTCAGGGGCGGATTCTAACTATGGCTACACCTTC
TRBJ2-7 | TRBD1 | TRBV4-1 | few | CASSRPPTGVSYEQYF | TGCGCCAGCAGCCGACCTCCGACAGGGGTCTCCTACGAGCAGTACTTC
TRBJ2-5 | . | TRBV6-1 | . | CASSEVSRETQYF | TGTGCCAGCAGTGAAGTAAGTCGAGAGACCCAGTACTTC
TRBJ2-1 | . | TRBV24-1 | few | CATSDSSRIDNEQFF | TGTGCCACCAGTGACTCATCTAGAATTGACAATGAGCAGTTCTTC
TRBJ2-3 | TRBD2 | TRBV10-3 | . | CAATGVSGEATDTQYF | TGTGCCGCCACCGGAGTTAGCGGGGAGGCGACAGATACGCAGTATTTT
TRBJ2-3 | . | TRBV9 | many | CASSQGSQFHLTDTQYF | TGTGCCAGCAGCCAAGGATCTCAGTTCCATCTCACAGATACGCAGTATTTT
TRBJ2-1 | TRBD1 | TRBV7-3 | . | CASSDGQGILNEQFF | TGTGCCAGCAGCGACGGACAGGGTATCTTGAATGAGCAGTTCTTC
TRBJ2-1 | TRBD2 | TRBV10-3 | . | CAIRGTSGRNEQFF | TGTGCCATCAGGGGGACTAGCGGGAGGAATGAGCAGTTCTTC
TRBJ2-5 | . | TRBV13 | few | CASSRTREAETQYF | TGTGCCAGCAGCAGGACGAGGGAAGCAGAGACCCAGTACTTC
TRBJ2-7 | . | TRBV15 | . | CATSRDRGSASEQYF | TGTGCCACCAGCAGAGATCGCGGGTCAGCTAGCGAGCAGTACTTC
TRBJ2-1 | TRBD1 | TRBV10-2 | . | CASSESRQGAYEQFF | TGCGCCAGCAGTGAGTCGCGGCAGGGGGCATATGAGCAGTTCTTC
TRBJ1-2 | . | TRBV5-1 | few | CASSSQDSNYGYTF | TGCGCCAGCAGCTCGCAGGATTCCAACTATGGCTACACCTTC
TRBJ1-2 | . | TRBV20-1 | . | CSARLTGRYGYTF | TGCAGTGCTAGACTCACAGGGCGATATGGCTACACCTTC
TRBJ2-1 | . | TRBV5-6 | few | CASSLDFNEQFF | TGTGCCAGCAGCTTGGACTTCAATGAGCAGTTCTTC
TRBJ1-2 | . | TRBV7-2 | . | CASSLVGIRTGPTSGYTF | TGTGCCAGCAGCTTAGTCGGAATCAGGACCGGGCCAACGAGTGGCTACACCTTC
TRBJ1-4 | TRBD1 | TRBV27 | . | CASKGASDEKLFF | TGTGCCAGCAAGGGGGCTTCGGATGAAAAACTGTTTTTT
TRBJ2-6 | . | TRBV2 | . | CASSLQVTGANVLTF | TGTGCCAGCAGTCTACAGGTTACTGGGGCCAACGTCCTGACTTTC
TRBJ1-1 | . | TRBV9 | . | CASSNEPGSSTEAFF | TGTGCCAGCAGCAACGAGCCGGGTTCGAGCACTGAAGCTTTCTTT